The 6 T cell receptor beta chains reported below all come from one sample, sequenced in a study of follicular helper T cells after annual influenza vaccination. Clones were sequenced by immunoSEQ multiplex PCR, and TCRdb holds only the in-frame ones, with some missing. The data hold 9,500 to 10,000 clones, with about 86% observed a single time. Time point denoted: 2013-2014 season, 7 days after vaccination. This specimen consisted of CXCR5- memory CD4+ T cells sorted from blood, obtained 7 days after influenza vaccination. These receptors were obtained from an adult who received the influenza vaccine.

J is TRBJ2-3 and V is TRBV4-3, with 15 positions matching TRBD2. V trimming: 1 base; J trimming: 5 bases; junction bases outside the gene matches: 4. The CDR3 has 17 residues. CDR1 is LGHNA, CDR2 YSLEER, per germline. CDR3 in amino acids: CASSQGTSGGAGDTQYF. The CDR3 DNA reads as TGCGCCAGCAGCCAAGGGACTAGCGGGGGGGCCGGAGATACGCAGTATTTT.

About this clone: Distinct nucleotide sequences in the sample also encode this CDR3. The chain carries TRBV30 and TRBJ1-5, with 7 bases aligning to TRBD1. The J segment lost 2 bases and the V segment lost 3 bases, leaving 13 bases of the junction unmatched. Germline CDR1 GTSNPN, CDR2 SVGIG (reference sequence). The CDR3 has 17 amino acids. Written as DNA, the CDR3 is TGTGCCTGGAGGCCGGGAGGGGGCTCGGGGGGCAATCAGCCCCAGCATTTT. Translated: CAWRPGGGSGGNQPQHF.

This sequence joins TRBV7-2 and TRBJ1-3; the D is unclear. The CDR3 has 19 residues. Germline V gene lookup returns CDR1 SGHTA and CDR2 FQGNSA. The V end lost 4 bases, the J end lost 0 bases, and 22 bases lay between the germline ends. The CDR3 loop reads CASSWTTDLGPSSGNTIYF. CDR3 bases: TGTGCCAGCAGCTGGACGACGGATCTGGGCCCTAGCTCTGGAAACACCATATATTTT.

This clone was seen only a few times. This chain links TRBV7-9 with TRBJ1-2; possible D gene TRBD1, 5 bases. V was pared by 3 bases and J by 6 bases, with 8 bases between. This CDR3 has 12 residues. Germline V CDR1 and CDR2: SEHNR, FQNEAQ (reference sequence). The CDR3 is CASSFEGNGYTF. Here the CDR3 DNA reads TGTGCCAGCAGCTTTGAGGGGAATGGCTACACCTTC.

This clone has a handful of counts. The chain employs TRBV2 and TRBJ1-5; possibly TRBD1 for D (5 bases). Germline V gives CDR1 SNHLY, CDR2 FYNNEI. The CDR3 length is 14 residues. Trimming took off 2 bases at V and 4 bases at J, with 9 bases between the two ends. CDR3 residues: CASSERQGNQPQHF. CDR3 coding DNA: TGTGCCAGCAGTGAACGTCAGGGAAATCAGCCCCAGCATTTT.

The chain uses TRBV28 and TRBJ1-5; no clear D gene. Germline V gene data show CDR1 as MDHEN and CDR2 as SYDVKM. The CDR3 consists of 12 residues. The V end was cut by 3 bases, the J end by 6 bases, with 6 bases between. CDR3 in amino acids: CASSLPSQPQHF. The CDR3 DNA reads TGTGCCAGCAGTTTGCCGAGTCAGCCCCAGCATTTT. The complete variable domain, with remaining parts taken from reference TRBV28 and TRBJ1-5, reads DVKVTQSSRYLVKRTGEKVFLECVQDMDHENMFWYRQDPGLGLRLIYFSYDVKMKEKGDIPEGYSVSREKKERFSLILESASTNQTSMYLCASSLPSQPQHFGDGTRLSIL.